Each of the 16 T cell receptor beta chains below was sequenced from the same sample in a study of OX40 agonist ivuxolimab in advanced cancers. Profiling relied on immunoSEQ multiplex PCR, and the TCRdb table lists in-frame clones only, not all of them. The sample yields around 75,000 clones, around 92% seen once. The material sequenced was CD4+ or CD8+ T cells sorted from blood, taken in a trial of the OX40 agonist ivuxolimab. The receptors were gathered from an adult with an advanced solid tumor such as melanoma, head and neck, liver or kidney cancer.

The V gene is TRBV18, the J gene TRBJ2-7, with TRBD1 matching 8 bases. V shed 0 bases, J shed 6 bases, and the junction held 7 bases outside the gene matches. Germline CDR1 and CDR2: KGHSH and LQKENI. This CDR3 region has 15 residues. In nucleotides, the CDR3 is TGTGCCAGCTCACCACCGTCGGACAGGGTTGGCGAGCAGTACTTC. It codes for CASSPPSDRVGEQYF.

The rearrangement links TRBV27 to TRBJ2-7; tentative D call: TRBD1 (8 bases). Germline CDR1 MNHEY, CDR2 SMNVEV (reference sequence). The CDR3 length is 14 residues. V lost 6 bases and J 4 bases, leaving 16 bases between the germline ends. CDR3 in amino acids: CASRGLQGGYEQYF. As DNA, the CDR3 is TGTGCCAGCAGGGGACTACAGGGGGGGTACGAGCAGTACTTC.

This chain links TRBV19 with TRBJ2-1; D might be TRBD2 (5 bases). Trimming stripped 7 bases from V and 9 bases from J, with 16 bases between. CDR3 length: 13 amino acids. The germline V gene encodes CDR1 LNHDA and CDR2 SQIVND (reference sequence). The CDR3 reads CASTPLGGGEQFF. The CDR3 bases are TGTGCCAGTACCCCACTAGGTGGCGGTGAGCAGTTCTTC.

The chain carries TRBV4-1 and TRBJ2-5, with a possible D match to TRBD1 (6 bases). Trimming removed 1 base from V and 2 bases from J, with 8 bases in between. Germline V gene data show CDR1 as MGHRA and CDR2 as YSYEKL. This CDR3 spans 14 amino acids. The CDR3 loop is CASSQGTDQETQYF. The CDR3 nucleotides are TGCGCCAGCAGCCAAGGGACAGATCAAGAGACCCAGTACTTC.

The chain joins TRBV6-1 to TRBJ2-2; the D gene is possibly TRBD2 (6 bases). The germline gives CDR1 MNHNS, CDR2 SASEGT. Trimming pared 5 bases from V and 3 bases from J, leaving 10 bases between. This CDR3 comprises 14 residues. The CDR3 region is CASSRGGDTGELFF. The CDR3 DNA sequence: TGTGCCAGCAGTCGAGGCGGGGACACCGGGGAGCTGTTTTTT.

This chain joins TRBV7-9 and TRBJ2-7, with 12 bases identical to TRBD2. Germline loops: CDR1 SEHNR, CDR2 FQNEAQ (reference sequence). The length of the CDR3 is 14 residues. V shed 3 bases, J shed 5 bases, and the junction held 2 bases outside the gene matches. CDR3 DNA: TGTGCCAGCAGCTTCGGACTAGCGGGAAACGAGCAGTACTTC. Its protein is CASSFGLAGNEQYF.

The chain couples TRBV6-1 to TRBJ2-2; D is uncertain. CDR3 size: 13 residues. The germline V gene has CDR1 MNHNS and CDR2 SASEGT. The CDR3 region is CASNREIGGELFF. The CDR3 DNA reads TGTGCGTCGAATAGGGAAATTGGCGGGGAGCTGTTTTTT.

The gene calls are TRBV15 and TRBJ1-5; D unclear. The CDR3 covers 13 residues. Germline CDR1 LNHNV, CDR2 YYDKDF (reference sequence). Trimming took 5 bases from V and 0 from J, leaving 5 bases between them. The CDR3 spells CATSVSSNQPQHF. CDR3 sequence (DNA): TGTGCCACCAGCGTCAGTAGCAATCAGCCCCAGCATTTT.

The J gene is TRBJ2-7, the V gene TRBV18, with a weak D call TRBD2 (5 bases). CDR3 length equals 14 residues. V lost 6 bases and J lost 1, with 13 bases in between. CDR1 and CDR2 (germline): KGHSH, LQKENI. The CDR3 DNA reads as TGTGCCAGCTCCTACTACACGGGATCCTACGAGCAGTACTTC. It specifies CASSYYTGSYEQYF.

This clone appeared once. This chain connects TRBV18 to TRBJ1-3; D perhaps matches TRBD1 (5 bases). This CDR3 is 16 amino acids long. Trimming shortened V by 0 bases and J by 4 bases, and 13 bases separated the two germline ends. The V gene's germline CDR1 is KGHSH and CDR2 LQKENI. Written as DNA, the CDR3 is TGTGCCAGCTCACCACCGATGGGGCGCGGGGGAAACACCATATATTTT. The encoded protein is CASSPPMGRGGNTIYF.

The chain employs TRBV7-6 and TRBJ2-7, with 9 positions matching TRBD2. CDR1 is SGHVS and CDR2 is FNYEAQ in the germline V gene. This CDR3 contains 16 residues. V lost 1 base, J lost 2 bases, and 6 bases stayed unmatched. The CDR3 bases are TGTGCCAGCAGCTTAGTCCCCGGCGGGAGGGCCTACGAGCAGTACTTC. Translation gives CASSLVPGGRAYEQYF. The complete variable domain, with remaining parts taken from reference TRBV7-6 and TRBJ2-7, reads GAGVSQSPRYKVTKRGQDVALRCDPISGHVSLYWYRQALGQGPEFLTYFNYEAQQDKSGLPNDRFSAERPEGSISTLTIQRTEQRDSAMYRCASSLVPGGRAYEQYFGPGTRLTVT.

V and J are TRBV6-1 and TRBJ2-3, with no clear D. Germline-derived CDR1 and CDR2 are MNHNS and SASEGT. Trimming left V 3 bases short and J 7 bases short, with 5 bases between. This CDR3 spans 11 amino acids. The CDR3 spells CASSDWHTQYF. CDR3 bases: TGTGCCAGCAGTGATTGGCATACGCAGTATTTT.

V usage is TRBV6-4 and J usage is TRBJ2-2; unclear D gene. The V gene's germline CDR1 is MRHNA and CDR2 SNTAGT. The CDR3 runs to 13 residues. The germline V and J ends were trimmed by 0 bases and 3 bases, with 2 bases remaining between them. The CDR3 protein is CASSDSDTGELFF. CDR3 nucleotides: TGTGCCAGCAGTGACTCTGACACCGGGGAGCTGTTTTTT.

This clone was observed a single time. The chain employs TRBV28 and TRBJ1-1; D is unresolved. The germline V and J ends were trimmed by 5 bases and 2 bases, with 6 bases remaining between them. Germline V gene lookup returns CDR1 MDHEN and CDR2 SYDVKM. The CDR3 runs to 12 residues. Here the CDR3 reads CASSTTNTEAFF. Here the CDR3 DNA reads TGTGCCAGCAGTACGACAAACACTGAAGCTTTCTTT.

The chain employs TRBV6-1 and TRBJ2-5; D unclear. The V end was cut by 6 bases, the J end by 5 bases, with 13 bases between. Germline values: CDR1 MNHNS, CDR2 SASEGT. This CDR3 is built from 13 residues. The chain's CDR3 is CASSAGPWETQYF. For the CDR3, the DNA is TGTGCCAGCAGCGCCGGGCCGTGGGAGACCCAGTACTTC.

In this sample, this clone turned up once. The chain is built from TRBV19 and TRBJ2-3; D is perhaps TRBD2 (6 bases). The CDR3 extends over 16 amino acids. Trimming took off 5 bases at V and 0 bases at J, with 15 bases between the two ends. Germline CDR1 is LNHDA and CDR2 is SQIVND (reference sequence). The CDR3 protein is CASSRPPGVSTDTQYF. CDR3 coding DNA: TGTGCCAGTAGTCGCCCTCCGGGGGTAAGCACAGATACGCAGTATTTT.